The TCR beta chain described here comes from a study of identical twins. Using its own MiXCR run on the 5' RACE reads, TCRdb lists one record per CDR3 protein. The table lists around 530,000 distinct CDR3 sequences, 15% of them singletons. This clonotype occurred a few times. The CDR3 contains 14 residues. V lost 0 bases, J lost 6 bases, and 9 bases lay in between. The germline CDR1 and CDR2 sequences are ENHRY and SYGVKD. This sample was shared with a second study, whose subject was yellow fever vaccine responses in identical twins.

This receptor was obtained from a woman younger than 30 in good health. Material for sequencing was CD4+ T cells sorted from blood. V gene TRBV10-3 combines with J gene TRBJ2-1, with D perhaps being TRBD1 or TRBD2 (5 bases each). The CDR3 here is CAISESTGTNEQFF. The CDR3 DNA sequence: TGTGCCATCAGTGAGTCGACTGGGACCAATGAGCAGTTCTTC.